Below are 29 T cell receptor beta chains sequenced from a single sample in a study of shared clonotypes between healthy human individuals. The table came from immunoSEQ multiplex PCR; TCRdb's copy has only in-frame clones and leaves some out. The table shows about 2.1 million clones, with roughly 95% occurring only once. Positively selected for CCR7, the CD45RO-negative cells used as naive CD8 cells excluded terminally differentiated effector memory CD45RA+ cells. Sequences were obtained from naive CD8+ T cells from PBMCs. These receptors were taken from a man between 18 and 35 years old in good health. Some clones in this sample may be carry-over from other donors' samples.

This chain joins TRBV13 and TRBJ1-5; D ambiguous. Per germline, CDR1 PRHDT and CDR2 FYEKMQ (reference sequence). The CDR3 spans 12 residues. Deletions cut 4 bases from V and 5 bases from J, with 6 bases between. The chain's CDR3 is CASSSGDQPQHF. In DNA, the CDR3 is TGTGCCAGCAGCTCTGGAGATCAGCCCCAGCATTTT.

V gene TRBV13 combines with J gene TRBJ2-1; the match to TRBD2 covers 8 bases. V lost 7 bases, J lost 3 bases, and 5 bases stayed unmatched. CDR1 is PRHDT and CDR2 is FYEKMQ in the germline V gene (reference sequence). CDR3 length equals 14 residues. The CDR3 sequence: CASTSAGDYNEQFF. Here the CDR3 DNA reads TGTGCCAGCACCTCAGCGGGAGACTACAATGAGCAGTTCTTC.

The rearrangement joins TRBV28 to TRBJ2-5; weak D call: TRBD2 (5 bases). This CDR3 is built from 15 residues. Trimming cost V 6 bases and J 2 bases, with 16 bases left between them. Germline lookup yields CDR1 MDHEN and CDR2 SYDVKM. The CDR3 here is CASSRGQEVQETQYF. The CDR3 nucleotides read TGTGCCAGCAGCCGCGGTCAGGAGGTTCAAGAGACCCAGTACTTC.

The rearrangement links TRBV5-8 to TRBJ2-7; D is possibly TRBD2 (6 bases). Trimming took 6 bases from V and 5 from J, leaving 18 bases between them. Germline assignment: CDR1 SGHTS and CDR2 YDEGEE. The CDR3 contains 14 residues. CDR3 region: CASTTQTSRDEQYF. The DNA of the CDR3 is TGTGCCAGCACAACCCAGACTAGTCGCGACGAGCAGTACTTC.

The J gene is TRBJ1-2, the V gene TRBV2; D may be TRBD1 (6 bases). Looked up from germline, CDR1 is SNHLY and CDR2 is FYNNEI. Trimming stripped 4 bases from V and 4 bases from J, with 16 bases between. The CDR3 spans 15 residues. This CDR3 reads CASSGAGGSVYGYTF. The CDR3 DNA reads as TGTGCCAGCAGTGGGGCGGGGGGCTCGGTCTATGGCTACACCTTC.

A note on this clone: Distinct nucleotide sequences in the sample also encode this CDR3. The rearrangement links TRBV10-3 to TRBJ2-7; weak D call: TRBD1 (6 bases). The CDR3 has 13 residues. Germline loops: CDR1 ENHRY, CDR2 SYGVKD. Trimming cost V 6 bases and J 0 bases, with 9 bases left between them. The CDR3 reads CAIRDSSSYEQYF. The CDR3, as DNA: TGTGCCATCAGGGACAGCAGCTCCTACGAGCAGTACTTC.

V and J are TRBV7-3 and TRBJ2-1; tentatively, D is TRBD2 (6 bases). V lost 3 bases to trimming and J lost 6 bases, with 18 bases between them. This CDR3 has 16 residues. The germline gives CDR1 SGHTA, CDR2 FQGTGA. The CDR3 nucleotides are TGTGCCAGCAGCTTGCTTCGGCGGGATCGCGGCAATGAGCAGTTCTTC. Translation: CASSLLRRDRGNEQFF.

The rearrangement links TRBV21-1 to TRBJ2-1. TRBV21-1 is flagged as a pseudogene. The CDR3 contains 14 residues. The CDR3 DNA sequence: TGTGCCAGCAGCCCCCCGGCAGTCTACAATGAGCAGTTCTTC. It encodes CASSPPAVYNEQFF.

The chain couples TRBV19 to TRBJ2-3, with TRBD2 matching over 15 bases. The CDR3 runs to 16 residues. The trim removed 9 bases at V and 0 bases at J, leaving 4 bases unmatched. Germline assignment: CDR1 LNHDA and CDR2 SQIVND (reference sequence). In DNA, the CDR3 is TGTGCCAGCGGGACTAGCGGGAGGCCCAGCACAGATACGCAGTATTTT. This sequence encodes CASGTSGRPSTDTQYF.

Notes on this clone: Other DNA sequences in this specimen translate into the identical CDR3. The chain employs TRBV19 and TRBJ1-5; D uncertain. The CDR3 covers 13 residues. Trimming left V 7 bases short and J 0 bases short, with 7 bases between. Germline CDR1 is LNHDA and CDR2 is SQIVND (reference sequence). CDR3 sequence (DNA): TGTGCCAGTACAGGATATAGCAATCAGCCCCAGCATTTT. Its protein is CASTGYSNQPQHF.

The V and J genes are TRBV7-9 and TRBJ2-1, with unresolved D. Germline V gives CDR1 SEHNR, CDR2 FQNEAQ (reference sequence). V was cut by 5 bases and J by 2 bases, with 16 bases left in between. The CDR3 is 16 amino acids. The CDR3 nucleotides are TGTGCCAGCAGCCCCCTGAGAAGCTTGCCCTACAATGAGCAGTTCTTC. It is translated as CASSPLRSLPYNEQFF.

The chain combines TRBV14 with TRBJ2-1, with D perhaps matching TRBD1 (5 bases). Looked up from germline, CDR1 is SGHDN and CDR2 is FVKESK. V lost 8 bases and J lost 1, with 9 bases in between. The length of the CDR3 is 13 residues. CDR3 protein: CASSKGSYNEQFF. The CDR3 region has the DNA TGTGCCAGCTCAAAGGGGTCCTACAATGAGCAGTTCTTC.

The genes are TRBV14 and TRBJ2-3; D unresolved. Trimming pared 3 bases from V and 2 bases from J, leaving 12 bases between. This CDR3 comprises 15 residues. Per the germline V gene, CDR1 is SGHDN and CDR2 is FVKESK. DNA of the CDR3: TGTGCCAGCAGCCAGAGGCTGCGGTACACAGATACGCAGTATTTT. Its protein is CASSQRLRYTDTQYF.

V and J are TRBV6-6 and TRBJ1-1; the D gene is possibly TRBD1 (6 bases). This CDR3 is 11 amino acids long. Per the germline V gene, CDR1 is MNHNY and CDR2 is SVGAGI (reference sequence). V gave up 5 bases and J gave up 6 bases, with 7 bases separating them. The CDR3 sequence is CASSRGAEAFF. CDR3 coding DNA: TGTGCCAGCAGTAGGGGGGCTGAAGCTTTCTTT.

This chain connects TRBV28 to TRBJ2-1, with 9 bases that match TRBD2. The V gene end was trimmed by 2 bases and the J gene end by 1 base; junction bases not matched to a gene: 6. The CDR3 contains 17 residues. Germline CDR1 MDHEN, CDR2 SYDVKM. The CDR3 nucleotides read TGTGCCAGCAGTTTAGCCTGGCGGGAGGGGTCCTACAATGAGCAGTTCTTC. This codes for CASSLAWREGSYNEQFF.

This clone came up a few times. The chain employs TRBV7-3 and TRBJ2-7; a possible D gene is TRBD1 (6 bases). The germline CDR1 and CDR2 sequences are SGHTA and FQGTGA. The CDR3 runs to 15 residues. Trimming took off 5 bases at V and 2 bases at J, with 16 bases between the two ends. CDR3 DNA sequence: TGTGCCAGCAGCACTTGGGTGACAGGTACCTACGAGCAGTACTTC. It translates to CASSTWVTGTYEQYF.

This chain links TRBV19 with TRBJ1-1; 8 bases align to TRBD1. V was clipped by 4 bases and J by 3 bases; unmatched bases: 7. The CDR3 has 15 amino acids. Germline CDR1 reads LNHDA; CDR2 reads SQIVND (reference sequence). The CDR3 DNA reads as TGTGCCAGTAGTAAACGGACAGGGAAGTACACTGAAGCTTTCTTT. Residues: CASSKRTGKYTEAFF.

This clone was observed a single time. J is TRBJ2-2 and V is TRBV14; D gene uncertain. This CDR3 contains 16 residues. Trimming cost V 0 bases and J 6 bases, with 14 bases left between them. Germline V CDR1 and CDR2: SGHDN, FVKESK. The CDR3 loop is CASSQDQVSRAGELFF. DNA of the CDR3: TGTGCCAGCAGCCAAGATCAGGTTTCCCGAGCCGGGGAGCTGTTTTTT.

This chain uses TRBV7-9 with TRBJ1-4, with a weak D call TRBD1 (5 bases). The germline V gene has CDR1 SEHNR and CDR2 FQNEAQ (reference sequence). The CDR3 totals 17 residues. Trimming pared 4 bases from V and 8 bases from J, leaving 23 bases between. The CDR3 DNA sequence: TGTGCCAGCAGCTCAGAAGCAGAGGGGCGGTGGGGCGAAAAACTGTTTTTT. It encodes CASSSEAEGRWGEKLFF.

In its sample, this clone was seen once. The rearrangement links TRBV5-1 to TRBJ1-1; a possible D gene is TRBD1 (6 bases). Trimming removed 7 bases from V and 3 bases from J, with 13 bases in between. Germline V CDR1 and CDR2: SGHRS, YFSETQ. This CDR3 contains 13 residues. CDR3 in DNA: TGCGCCAGCTGTTCTTCAGGGGACACTGAAGCTTTCTTT. Its translation is CASCSSGDTEAFF.

V gene TRBV28 combines with J gene TRBJ2-7; no clear D. The germline gives CDR1 MDHEN, CDR2 SYDVKM. V dropped 3 bases and J dropped 1 base, with 13 bases sitting between them. The CDR3 runs 15 residues. CDR3 protein: CASSFWGTRSYEQYF. The CDR3 nucleotides are TGTGCCAGCAGTTTTTGGGGTACCCGGTCCTACGAGCAGTACTTC.

V usage is TRBV7-9 and J usage is TRBJ1-1; D gene ambiguous. Between the trimmed V and J ends, which lost 4 bases and 8 bases, there was a span of 17 bases. The germline gives CDR1 SEHNR, CDR2 FQNEAQ (reference sequence). The CDR3 is made up of 14 amino acids. The CDR3 here is CASSSILLPHEAFF. CDR3 coding DNA: TGTGCCAGCAGCTCCATCCTTCTTCCACACGAAGCTTTCTTT.

The chain links TRBV4-3 to TRBJ2-2; no reliable D call. With 0 bases removed from V and 2 bases from J, the gap between germline ends came to 13 bases. This CDR3 contains 17 residues. Germline V gives CDR1 LGHNA, CDR2 YSLEER. The CDR3 sequence: CASSQDRARLNTGELFF. CDR3 DNA: TGCGCCAGCAGCCAAGATCGTGCGCGACTTAACACCGGGGAGCTGTTTTTT.

The chain uses TRBV5-8 and TRBJ2-5; perhaps TRBD2 as D (6 bases). This CDR3 is 15 amino acids long. Germline values: CDR1 SGHTS, CDR2 YDEGEE. Trimming took off 3 bases at V and 5 bases at J, with 17 bases between the two ends. CDR3 nucleotides: TGTGCCAGCAGCTCCCTACCGGGAGTACGGGAGACCCAGTACTTC. The encoded protein is CASSSLPGVRETQYF.

The V call is TRBV28, the J call TRBJ2-6, with 7 positions matching TRBD1. Germline lookup yields CDR1 MDHEN and CDR2 SYDVKM. Trimming at V came to 5 bases and at J to 2 bases, leaving 6 bases not matched to a gene. The CDR3 has 16 amino acids. Here the CDR3 DNA reads TGTGCCAGCAGTCAGACAGGGATGGCTGGGGCCAACGTCCTGACTTTC. It codes for CASSQTGMAGANVLTF. Together with reference TRBV28 and TRBJ2-6, the CDR3 gives the full variable domain: DVKVTQSSRYLVKRTGEKVFLECVQDMDHENMFWYRQDPGLGLRLIYFSYDVKMKEKGDIPEGYSVSREKKERFSLILESASTNQTSMYLCASSQTGMAGANVLTFGAGSRLTVL.

J is TRBJ2-2 and V is TRBV10-3; 8 bases agree with TRBD2. J gave up 3 bases and V 0 bases, and 3 bases lay outside the gene matches. The CDR3 has 16 residues. Germline V lookup: CDR1 ENHRY, CDR2 SYGVKD. The CDR3 DNA is TGTGCCATCAGTGAGTCAAGCGGGAGACACACCGGGGAGCTGTTTTTT. It translates to CAISESSGRHTGELFF.

The chain couples TRBV5-5 to TRBJ2-7; D is ambiguous. Germline lookup yields CDR1 SGHKS and CDR2 YYEKEE (reference sequence). The CDR3 sequence is 14 residues long. Trimming stripped 2 bases from V and 0 bases from J, with 9 bases between. The CDR3 spells CASSFIVSSYEQYF. In nucleotides, the CDR3 is TGTGCCAGCAGCTTTATAGTAAGCTCCTACGAGCAGTACTTC.

This clone was picked up one time. The gene calls are TRBV28 and TRBJ1-5; D gene ambiguous. CDR1 is MDHEN and CDR2 is SYDVKM in the germline V gene. The V gene lost 3 bases and the J gene lost 0 bases, with 18 bases spanning the gap. The CDR3 totals 18 residues. The CDR3 loop reads CASSFRGISSYSNQPQHF. Written as DNA, the CDR3 is TGTGCCAGCAGTTTTAGAGGGATATCCTCCTATAGCAATCAGCCCCAGCATTTT.

This clone came up once. This chain connects TRBV5-6 to TRBJ2-7, with a possible D match to TRBD2 (6 bases). The CDR3 extends over 16 amino acids. Trimming cost V 3 bases and J 5 bases, with 21 bases left between them. Per germline, CDR1 SGHDT and CDR2 YYEEEE. CDR3 sequence reads: CASSSPGREVGHEQYF. The CDR3 DNA is TGTGCCAGCAGCTCTCCTGGAAGGGAGGTCGGCCACGAGCAGTACTTC. Combining the CDR3 with reference TRBV5-6 and TRBJ2-7 gives the whole variable domain DAGVTQSPTHLIKTRGQQVTLRCSPKSGHDTVSWYQQALGQGPQFIFQYYEEEERQRGNFPDRFSGHQFPNYSSELNVNALLLGDSALYLCASSSPGREVGHEQYFGPGTRLTVT.